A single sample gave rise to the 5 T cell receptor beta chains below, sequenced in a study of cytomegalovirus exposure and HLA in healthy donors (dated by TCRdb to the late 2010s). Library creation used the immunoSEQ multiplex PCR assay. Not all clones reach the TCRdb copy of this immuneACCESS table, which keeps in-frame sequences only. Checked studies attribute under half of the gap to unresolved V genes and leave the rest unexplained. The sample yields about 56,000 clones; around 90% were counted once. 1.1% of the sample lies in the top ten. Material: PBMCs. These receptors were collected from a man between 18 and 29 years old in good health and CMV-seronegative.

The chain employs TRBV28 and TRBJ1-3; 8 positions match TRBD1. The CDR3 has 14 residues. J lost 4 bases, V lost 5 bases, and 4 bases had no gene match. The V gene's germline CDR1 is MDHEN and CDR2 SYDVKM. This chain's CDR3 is CASSRQGYGNTIYF. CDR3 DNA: TGTGCCAGCAGTAGACAGGGGTACGGAAACACCATATATTTT.

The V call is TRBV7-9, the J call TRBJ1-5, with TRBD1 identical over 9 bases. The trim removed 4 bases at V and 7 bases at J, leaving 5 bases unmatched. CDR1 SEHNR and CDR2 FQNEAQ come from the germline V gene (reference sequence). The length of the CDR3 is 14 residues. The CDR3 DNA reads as TGTGCCAGCAGCTCGGGACAGGGAGACCAGCCCCAGCATTTT. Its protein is CASSSGQGDQPQHF.

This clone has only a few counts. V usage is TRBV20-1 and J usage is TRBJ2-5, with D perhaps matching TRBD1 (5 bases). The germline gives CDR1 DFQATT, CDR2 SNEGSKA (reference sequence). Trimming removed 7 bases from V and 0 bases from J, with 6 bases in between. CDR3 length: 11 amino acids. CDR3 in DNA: TGCAGTGGACAGTACCAAGAGACCCAGTACTTC. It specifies CSGQYQETQYF.

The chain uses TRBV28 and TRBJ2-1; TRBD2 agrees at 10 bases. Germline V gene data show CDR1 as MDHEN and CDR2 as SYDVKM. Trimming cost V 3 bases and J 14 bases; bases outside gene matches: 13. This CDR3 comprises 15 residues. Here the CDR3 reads CASSLGAGGPGIKFF. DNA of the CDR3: TGTGCCAGCAGTTTGGGAGCGGGAGGGCCAGGGATTAAGTTCTTC.

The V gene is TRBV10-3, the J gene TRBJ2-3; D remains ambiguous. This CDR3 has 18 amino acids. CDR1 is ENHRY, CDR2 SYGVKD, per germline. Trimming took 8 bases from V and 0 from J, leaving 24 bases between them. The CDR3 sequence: CAIRNGAFQLSSTDTQYF. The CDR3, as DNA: TGTGCCATCCGGAATGGAGCCTTTCAGCTGTCTAGCACAGATACGCAGTATTTT.